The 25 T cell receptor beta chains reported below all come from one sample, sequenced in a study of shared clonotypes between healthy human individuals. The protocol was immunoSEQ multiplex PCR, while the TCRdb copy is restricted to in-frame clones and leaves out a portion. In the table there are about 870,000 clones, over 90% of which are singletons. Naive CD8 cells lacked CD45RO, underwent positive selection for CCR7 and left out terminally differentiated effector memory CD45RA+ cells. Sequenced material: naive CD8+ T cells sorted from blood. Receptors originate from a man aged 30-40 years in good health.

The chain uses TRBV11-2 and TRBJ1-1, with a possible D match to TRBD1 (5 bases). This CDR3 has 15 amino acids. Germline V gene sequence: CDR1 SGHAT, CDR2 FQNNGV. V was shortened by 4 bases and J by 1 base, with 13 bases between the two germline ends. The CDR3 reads CASSSRTLGNTEAFF. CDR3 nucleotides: TGTGCCAGCAGCTCCCGGACACTTGGGAACACTGAAGCTTTCTTT.

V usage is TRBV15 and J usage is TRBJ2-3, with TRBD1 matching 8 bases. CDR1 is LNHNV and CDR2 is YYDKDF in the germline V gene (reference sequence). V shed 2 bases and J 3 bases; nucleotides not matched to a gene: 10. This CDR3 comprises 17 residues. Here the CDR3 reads CATSRSAGQGRTDTQYF. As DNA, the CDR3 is TGTGCCACCAGCAGATCTGCAGGACAGGGAAGGACAGATACGCAGTATTTT.

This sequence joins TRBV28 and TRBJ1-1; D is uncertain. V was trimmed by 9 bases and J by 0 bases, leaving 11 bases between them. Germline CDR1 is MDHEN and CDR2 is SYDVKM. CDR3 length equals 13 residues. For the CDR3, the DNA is TGTGCCAGTCGAACCGCGATGAACACTGAAGCTTTCTTT. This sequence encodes CASRTAMNTEAFF.

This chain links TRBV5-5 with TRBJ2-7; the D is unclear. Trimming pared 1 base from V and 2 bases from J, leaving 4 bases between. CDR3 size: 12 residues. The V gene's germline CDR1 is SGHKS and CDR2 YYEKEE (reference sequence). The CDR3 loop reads CASSLPAYEQYF. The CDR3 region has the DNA TGTGCCAGCAGCTTGCCAGCCTACGAGCAGTACTTC.

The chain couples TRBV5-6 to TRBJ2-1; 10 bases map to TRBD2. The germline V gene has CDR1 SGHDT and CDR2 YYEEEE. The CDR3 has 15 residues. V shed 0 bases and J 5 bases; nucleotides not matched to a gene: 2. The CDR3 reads CASSLVLAGDNEQFF. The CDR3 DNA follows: TGTGCCAGCAGCTTGGTTCTAGCGGGAGACAATGAGCAGTTCTTC.

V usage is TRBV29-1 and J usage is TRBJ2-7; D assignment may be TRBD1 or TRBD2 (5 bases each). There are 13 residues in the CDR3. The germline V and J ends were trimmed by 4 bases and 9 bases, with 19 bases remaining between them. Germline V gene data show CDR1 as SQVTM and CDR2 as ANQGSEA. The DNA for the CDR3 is TGCAGCGTTGTCGACGGGGACGGACGGGTGCAGTACTTC. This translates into CSVVDGDGRVQYF.

The CDR3 DNA is TGTGCCAGCAGCCACGGACTAGCGGGAGAAAGGGGTAATGAGCAGTTCTTC. It translates to CASSHGLAGERGNEQFF. The rearrangement links TRBV7-3 to TRBJ2-1, with 13 bases matching TRBD2. The CDR3 is 17 residues long. Germline CDR1 is SGHTA and CDR2 is FQGTGA. V trimming: 5 bases; J trimming: 7 bases; junction bases outside the gene matches: 11.

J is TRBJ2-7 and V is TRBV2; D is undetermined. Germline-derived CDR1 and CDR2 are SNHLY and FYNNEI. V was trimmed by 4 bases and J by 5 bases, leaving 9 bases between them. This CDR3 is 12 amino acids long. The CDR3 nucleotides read TGTGCCAGCAGTGGCCCTAACCACGAGCAGTACTTC. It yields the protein CASSGPNHEQYF.

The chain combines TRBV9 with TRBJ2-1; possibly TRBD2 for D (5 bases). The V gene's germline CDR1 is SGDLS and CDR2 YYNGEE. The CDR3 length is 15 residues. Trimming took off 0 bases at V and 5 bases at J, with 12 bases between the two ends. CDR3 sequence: CASSVGGSANNEQFF. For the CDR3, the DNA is TGTGCCAGCAGCGTAGGAGGTAGCGCAAACAATGAGCAGTTCTTC. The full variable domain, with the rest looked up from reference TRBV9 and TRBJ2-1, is DSGVTQTPKHLITATGQRVTLRCSPRSGDLSVYWYQQSLDQGLQFLIQYYNGEERAKGNILERFSAQQFPDLHSELNLSSLELGDSALYFCASSVGGSANNEQFFGPGTRLTVL.

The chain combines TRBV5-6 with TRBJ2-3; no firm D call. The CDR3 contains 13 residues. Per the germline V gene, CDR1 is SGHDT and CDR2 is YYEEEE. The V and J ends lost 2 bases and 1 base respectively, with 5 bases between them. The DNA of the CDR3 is TGTGCCAGCAGCTTTCTAGGCACAGATACGCAGTATTTT. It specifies CASSFLGTDTQYF.

The CDR3 here is CASSLLIMNTEAFF. The CDR3 region has the DNA TGCGCCAGCAGTCTGCTTATCATGAACACTGAAGCTTTCTTT. V and J are TRBV5-1 and TRBJ1-1; D unclear. Trimming stripped 5 bases from V and 0 bases from J, with 11 bases between. The V gene's germline CDR1 is SGHRS and CDR2 YFSETQ. The length of the CDR3 is 14 residues.

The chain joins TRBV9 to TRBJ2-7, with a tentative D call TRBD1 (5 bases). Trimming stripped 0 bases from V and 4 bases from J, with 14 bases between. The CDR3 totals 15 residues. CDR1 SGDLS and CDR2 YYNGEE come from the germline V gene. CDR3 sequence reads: CASSVAAGPLYEQYF. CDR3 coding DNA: TGTGCCAGCAGCGTAGCGGCAGGGCCTCTGTACGAGCAGTACTTC.

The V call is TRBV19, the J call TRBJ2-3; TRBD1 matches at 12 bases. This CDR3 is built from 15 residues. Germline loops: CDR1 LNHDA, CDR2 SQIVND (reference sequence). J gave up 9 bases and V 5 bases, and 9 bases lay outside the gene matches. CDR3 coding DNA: TGTGCCAGTAGTTTCCGGGACAGGGGGCACGCCACGCAGTATTTT. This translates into CASSFRDRGHATQYF. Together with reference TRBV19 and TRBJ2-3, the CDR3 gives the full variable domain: DGGITQSPKYLFRKEGQNVTLSCEQNLNHDAMYWYRQDPGQGLRLIYYSQIVNDFQKGDIAEGYSVSREKKESFPLTVTSAQKNPTAFYLCASSFRDRGHATQYFGPGTRLTVL.

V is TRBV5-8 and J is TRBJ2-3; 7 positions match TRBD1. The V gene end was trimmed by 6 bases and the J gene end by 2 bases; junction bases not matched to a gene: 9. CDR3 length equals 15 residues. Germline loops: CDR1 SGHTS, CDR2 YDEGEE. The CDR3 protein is CASTAGTAVTDTQYF. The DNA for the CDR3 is TGTGCCAGCACCGCCGGGACAGCAGTCACAGATACGCAGTATTTT.

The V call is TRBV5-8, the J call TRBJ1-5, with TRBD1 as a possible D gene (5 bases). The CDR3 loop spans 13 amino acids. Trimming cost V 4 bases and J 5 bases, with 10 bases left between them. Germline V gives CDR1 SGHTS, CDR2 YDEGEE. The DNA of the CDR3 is TGTGCCAGCAGCCGACTGACAGATCAGCCCCAGCATTTT. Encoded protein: CASSRLTDQPQHF.

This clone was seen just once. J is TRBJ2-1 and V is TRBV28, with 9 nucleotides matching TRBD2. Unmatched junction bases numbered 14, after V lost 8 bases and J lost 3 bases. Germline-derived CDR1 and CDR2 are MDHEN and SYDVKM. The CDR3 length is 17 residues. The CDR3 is CASDHNIAGERYNEQFF. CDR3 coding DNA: TGTGCCAGCGACCACAACATAGCGGGAGAACGCTACAATGAGCAGTTCTTC.

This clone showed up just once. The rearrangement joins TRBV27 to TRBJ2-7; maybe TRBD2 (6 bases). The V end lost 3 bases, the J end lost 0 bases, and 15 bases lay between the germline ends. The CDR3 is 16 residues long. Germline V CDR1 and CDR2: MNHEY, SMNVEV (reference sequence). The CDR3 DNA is TGTGCCAGCAGTTTCCAACTAGCTTCAGGCTCCTACGAGCAGTACTTC. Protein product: CASSFQLASGSYEQYF.

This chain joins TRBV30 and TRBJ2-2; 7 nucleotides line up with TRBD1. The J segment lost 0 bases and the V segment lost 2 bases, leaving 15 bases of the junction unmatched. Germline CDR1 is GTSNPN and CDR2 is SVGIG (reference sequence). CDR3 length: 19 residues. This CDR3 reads CAWSWAGGPIYANTGELFF. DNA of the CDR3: TGTGCCTGGAGTTGGGCAGGGGGACCAATTTACGCGAACACCGGGGAGCTGTTTTTT.

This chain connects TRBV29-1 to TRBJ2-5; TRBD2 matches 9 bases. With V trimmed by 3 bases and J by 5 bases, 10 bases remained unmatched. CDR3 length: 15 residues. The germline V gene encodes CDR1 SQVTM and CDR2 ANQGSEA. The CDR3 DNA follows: TGCAGCGTTGACGGGGGACTAGCTATCCGGGAGACCCAGTACTTC. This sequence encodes CSVDGGLAIRETQYF.

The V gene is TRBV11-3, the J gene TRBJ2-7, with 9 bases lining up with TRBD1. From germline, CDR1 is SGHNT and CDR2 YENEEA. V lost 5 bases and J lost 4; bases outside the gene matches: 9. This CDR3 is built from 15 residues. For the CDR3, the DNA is TGTGCCAGCAGCGGCGCCGGGACAGGGCCTTACGAGCAGTACTTC. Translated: CASSGAGTGPYEQYF.

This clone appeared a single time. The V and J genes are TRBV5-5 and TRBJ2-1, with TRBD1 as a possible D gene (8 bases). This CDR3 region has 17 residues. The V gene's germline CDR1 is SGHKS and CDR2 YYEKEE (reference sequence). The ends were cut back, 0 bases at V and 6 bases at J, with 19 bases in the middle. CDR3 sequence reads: CASSLVATGDYPNEQFF. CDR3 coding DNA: TGTGCCAGCAGCTTGGTAGCGACAGGGGACTACCCCAATGAGCAGTTCTTC.

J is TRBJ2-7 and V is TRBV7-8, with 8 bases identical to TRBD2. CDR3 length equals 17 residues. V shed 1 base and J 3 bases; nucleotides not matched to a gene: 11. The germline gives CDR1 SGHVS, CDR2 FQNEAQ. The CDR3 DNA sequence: TGTGCCAGCAGCTTAGGGGACGGGGCTAGCGGGTACTACGAGCAGTACTTC. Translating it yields CASSLGDGASGYYEQYF.

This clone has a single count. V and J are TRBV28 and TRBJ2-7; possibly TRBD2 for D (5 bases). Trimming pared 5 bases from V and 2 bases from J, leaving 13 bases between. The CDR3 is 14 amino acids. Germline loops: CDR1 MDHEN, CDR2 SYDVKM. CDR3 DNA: TGTGCCAGCAGTCCAACCGGGGTCCCCTACGAGCAGTACTTC. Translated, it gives CASSPTGVPYEQYF.

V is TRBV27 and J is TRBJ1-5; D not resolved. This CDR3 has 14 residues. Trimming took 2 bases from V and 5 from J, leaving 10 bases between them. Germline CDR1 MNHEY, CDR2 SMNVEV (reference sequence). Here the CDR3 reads CASSLQVMDQPQHF. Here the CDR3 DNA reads TGTGCCAGCAGTTTACAGGTGATGGATCAGCCCCAGCATTTT.

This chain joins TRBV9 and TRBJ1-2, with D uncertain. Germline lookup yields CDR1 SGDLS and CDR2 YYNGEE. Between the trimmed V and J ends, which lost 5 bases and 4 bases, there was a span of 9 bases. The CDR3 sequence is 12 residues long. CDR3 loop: CASRSAAYGYTF. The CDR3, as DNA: TGTGCCAGCAGGAGTGCTGCCTATGGCTACACCTTC.